Below are 19 T cell receptor beta chains sequenced from a single sample in a study of blood T cells in healthy people across ages. The authors ran a second PCR of about 6 to 12 cycles using a sample-barcoded 5' primer and a J-beta primer mix. TCRdb reprocessed the 5' RACE reads with MiXCR, giving one entry per CDR3 protein. The data show about a million distinct CDR3 sequences, about 48% seen once. Sequencing input: blood. The receptors were gathered from a man aged 25 to 45 in good health.

The chain has TRBV11-2 and TRBJ2-7; D is unresolved. Germline CDR1 is SGHAT and CDR2 is FQNNGV. The V gene lost 5 bases and the J gene lost 4 bases, with 12 bases spanning the gap. This CDR3 region has 13 residues. The CDR3 sequence: CASSVTFGYEQYF. The CDR3 bases are TGTGCCAGCAGCGTCACTTTCGGGTACGAGCAGTACTTC.

This chain links TRBV7-2 with TRBJ2-3; 12 nucleotides line up with TRBD2. The germline gives CDR1 SGHTA, CDR2 FQGNSA. J lost 3 bases, V lost 0 bases, and 7 bases had no gene match. The CDR3 sequence is 18 residues long. The DNA for the CDR3 is TGTGCCAGCAGCTTAGCCCGCCTAGCGGGGGGGAGGACAGATACGCAGTATTTT. Translated: CASSLARLAGGRTDTQYF.

This rearrangement joins TRBV28 to TRBJ1-5; D may be TRBD1 (6 bases). Trimming took off 10 bases at V and 9 bases at J, with 13 bases between the two ends. This CDR3 region has 11 residues. CDR1 and CDR2 (germline): MDHEN, SYDVKM. For the CDR3, the DNA is TGTGCCACCAGGGGTTGGGGGCCCCAGCATTTT. This encodes CATRGWGPQHF. Combining the CDR3 with reference TRBV28 and TRBJ1-5 gives the whole variable domain DVKVTQSSRYLVKRTGEKVFLECVQDMDHENMFWYRQDPGLGLRLIYFSYDVKMKEKGDIPEGYSVSREKKERFSLILESASTNQTSMYLCATRGWGPQHFGDGTRLSIL.

Many counts were recorded for this clonotype. The chain has TRBV27 and TRBJ2-7; 8 bases match TRBD1. Germline CDR1 MNHEY, CDR2 SMNVEV (reference sequence). CDR3 length: 15 amino acids. V gave up 3 bases and J gave up 2 bases; unmatched junction bases: 6. CDR3 DNA sequence: TGTGCCAGCAGTTTTCAGGGGGCCGGCACCTACGAGCAGTACTTC. Residues: CASSFQGAGTYEQYF.

The sample holds a few counts of this clonotype. This chain uses TRBV4-1 with TRBJ1-2; D gene ambiguous. Germline loops: CDR1 MGHRA, CDR2 YSYEKL. CDR3 length: 13 amino acids. The V end was cut by 0 bases, the J end by 8 bases, with 10 bases between. The CDR3 DNA is TGCGCCAGCAGCCAAGAGTTGGGAGGAGGCTACACCTTC. This translates into CASSQELGGGYTF.

The CDR3 is CASSWAEGLNYGYTF. The CDR3 coding sequence is TGCGCCAGCAGCTGGGCTGAGGGCCTTAACTATGGCTACACCTTC. The V gene is TRBV5-1, the J gene TRBJ1-2; D is ambiguous. This CDR3 comprises 15 residues. V was pared by 3 bases and J by 1 base, with 13 bases between. The V gene's germline CDR1 is SGHRS and CDR2 YFSETQ.

CDR3 nucleotides: TGTGCCAGCAGTTTAGTAATGATTAGTGACAGTTTATTTGAGACCCAGTACTTC. Its protein is CASSLVMISDSLFETQYF. The rearrangement links TRBV12-3 or TRBV12-4 to TRBJ2-5, with D possibly being TRBD1 (5 bases). The CDR3 loop spans 18 amino acids. V was cut by 1 base and J by 5 bases, with 23 bases left in between.

The chain carries TRBV28 and TRBJ2-1, with unresolved D. The CDR3 totals 14 residues. Germline V gene data show CDR1 as MDHEN and CDR2 as SYDVKM. The V and J ends lost 2 bases and 4 bases respectively, with 9 bases between them. CDR3 DNA sequence: TGTGCCAGCAGTTTAGGGCTTCTATACAATGAGCAGTTCTTC. It translates to CASSLGLLYNEQFF.

This clonotype was recorded only once. This chain uses TRBV7-2 with TRBJ1-1; D is uncertain. This CDR3 spans 11 amino acids. The V gene lost 5 bases and the J gene lost 11 bases, with 12 bases spanning the gap. Germline values: CDR1 SGHTA, CDR2 FQGNSA. The CDR3 coding sequence is TGTGCCAGCAGCCAAGGGTCGGCCGCTTTCTTT. Protein: CASSQGSAAFF.

The J gene is TRBJ1-2, the V gene TRBV3-1; a possible D gene is TRBD1 (5 bases). CDR1 LGHDT and CDR2 YNNKEL come from the germline V gene (reference sequence). V shed 3 bases and J shed 6 bases, with 17 bases lying between them. CDR3 length: 15 amino acids. The CDR3 protein is CASSQRAAGVDGYTF. CDR3 bases: TGTGCCAGCAGCCAGAGGGCGGCGGGGGTTGATGGCTACACCTTC.

This clonotype turned up a few times. The chain uses TRBV7-2 and TRBJ2-3; D is unclear. The germline V gene has CDR1 SGHTA and CDR2 FQGNSA. V lost 1 base, J lost 2 bases, and 13 bases lay in between. The CDR3 extends over 16 amino acids. CDR3 coding DNA: TGTGCCAGCAGCTTAGTTAGCCTTCTGCTCACAGATACGCAGTATTTT. It translates to CASSLVSLLLTDTQYF.

The chain recombines TRBV6-5 with TRBJ2-7; D is perhaps TRBD1 (5 bases). In germline, CDR1 is MNHEY, CDR2 SVGAGI. Trimming cost V 0 bases and J 2 bases, with 11 bases left between them. The CDR3 extends over 15 amino acids. Written as DNA, the CDR3 is TGTGCCAGCAGTTACTCCCAGACAGACACCTACGAGCAGTACTTC. The encoded protein is CASSYSQTDTYEQYF.

This clonotype was detected a few times. The chain uses TRBV5-6 and TRBJ2-1; 8 nucleotides agree with TRBD1. From germline, CDR1 is SGHDT and CDR2 YYEEEE. The CDR3 is 14 residues long. Trimming removed 4 bases from V and 8 bases from J; junction bases left unmatched: 8. The CDR3 nucleotides are TGTGCCAGCAGCGCCCGGACAGGGCTCCATGAGCAGTTCTTC. Its protein is CASSARTGLHEQFF.

The genes are TRBV6-2 or TRBV6-3 and TRBJ2-7; D might be TRBD1 (7 bases). The V and J ends lost 6 bases and 2 bases respectively, with 11 bases between them. This CDR3 contains 13 residues. Per the germline V gene, CDR1 is MNHEY and CDR2 is SVGEGT. CDR3 in DNA: TGTGCCAGCAGGCGGGACAGTACCTACGAGCAGTACTTC. Translated, it gives CASRRDSTYEQYF.

This clonotype was seen just once. The rearrangement uses TRBV3-1 and TRBJ2-1, with a possible D match to TRBD2 (6 bases). With 0 bases removed from V and 4 bases from J, the gap between germline ends came to 13 bases. The CDR3 spans 16 residues. Per germline, CDR1 LGHDT and CDR2 YNNKEL (reference sequence). The CDR3 sequence is CASSQDVSGLYNEQFF. CDR3 DNA: TGTGCCAGCAGCCAAGATGTTAGCGGCCTGTACAATGAGCAGTTCTTC.

The chain carries TRBV5-1 and TRBJ2-3; 12 bases are shared with TRBD2. CDR1 is SGHRS and CDR2 is YFSETQ in the germline V gene. The V and J ends lost 5 bases and 3 bases, in that order; junction bases with no gene match: 7. CDR3 length equals 16 residues. The CDR3 DNA follows: TGCGCCAGCAGGAAGACTAGCGGGGGACTGACAGATACGCAGTATTTT. Amino acid sequence: CASRKTSGGLTDTQYF.

V is TRBV13 and J is TRBJ2-5; the D gene could be TRBD1 or TRBD2 (5 bases each). Near its end, the DNA agrees better with TRBJ2-7, so the J call may be wrong. Germline V gene sequence: CDR1 PRHDT, CDR2 FYEKMQ (reference sequence). This CDR3 has 13 residues. Written as DNA, the CDR3 is TGTGCCAGCAGGATCGGGACCACCTGCGAGCAGTACTTC. As protein: CASRIGTTCEQYF.

This clonotype was counted many times. The V gene is TRBV20-1, the J gene TRBJ1-1, with D unresolved. Germline loops: CDR1 DFQATT, CDR2 SNEGSKA (reference sequence). The CDR3 spans 12 residues. V dropped 6 bases and J dropped 2 bases, with 10 bases sitting between them. DNA for the CDR3: TGCAGTGCCGGACCCTCAAACACTGAAGCTTTCTTT. It translates to CSAGPSNTEAFF.

This clonotype was found a few times. The rearrangement links TRBV20-1 to TRBJ2-1; tentative D call: TRBD1 (5 bases). Trimming took off 1 base at V and 6 bases at J, with 7 bases between the two ends. The CDR3 consists of 12 residues. Germline assignment: CDR1 DFQATT and CDR2 SNEGSKA (reference sequence). CDR3 residues: CSARGTLNEQFF. The CDR3 DNA reads as TGCAGTGCTAGAGGGACACTCAATGAGCAGTTCTTC.